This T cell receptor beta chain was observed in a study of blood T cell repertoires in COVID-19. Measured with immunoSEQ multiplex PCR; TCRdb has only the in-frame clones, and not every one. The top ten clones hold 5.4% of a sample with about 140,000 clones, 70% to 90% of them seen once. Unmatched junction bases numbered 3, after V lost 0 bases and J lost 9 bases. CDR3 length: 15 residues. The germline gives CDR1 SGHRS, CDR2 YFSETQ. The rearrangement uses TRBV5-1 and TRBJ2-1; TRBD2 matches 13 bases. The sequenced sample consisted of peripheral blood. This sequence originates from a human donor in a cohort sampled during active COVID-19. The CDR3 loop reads CASSLEGLAGVEQFF. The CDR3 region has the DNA TGCGCCAGCAGCTTGGAAGGACTAGCGGGAGTTGAGCAGTTCTTC.